This T cell receptor beta chain was identified during a study of blood T cell repertoires in COVID-19. Background on the study: The samples span acute and convalescent COVID-19 from the United States, Italy and Spain. From T cells, B-cell-depleted T cells, or PBMCs came the material, which was cDNA or gDNA.

This clone was seen only once. As originally analysed: Estimation of nucleated cell counts relied on the amplification of reference gene primers. Method: immunoSEQ multiplex PCR; TCRdb's copy keeps in-frame clones and lacks some. V, J and clone size were drawn from that table, and D and trimming were deduced from the DNA. Of tens of thousands of clones in the sample, over 75% are singletons; the top ten hold about 9.7%. V was shortened by 5 bases and J by 1 base, with 9 bases between the two germline ends. CDR1 and CDR2 from the germline V gene are SNHLY and FYNNEI. The CDR3 sequence is 15 residues long.

Sequencing used peripheral blood. This rearrangement joins TRBV2 to TRBJ2-6; possible D gene TRBD1, 5 bases. The receptor's source is a man aged 80 or over with active COVID-19. Here the CDR3 reads CASSIQVSGANVLTF. Written as DNA, the CDR3 is TGTGCCAGCAGTATACAGGTATCTGGGGCCAACGTCCTGACTTTC.